These 27 T cell receptor beta chains originate from one sample sequenced in a study of T cell clonality in common variable immunodeficiency. Profiled with immunoSEQ multiplex PCR; TCRdb holds only in-frame clones, not every one. The record shows 44,000 or so clones for this sample, with no singletons present. Sequenced sample: peripheral blood mononuclear cells. All receptors derive from a person between 18 and 75 years old in good health.

This clone was counted many times. From the germline J gene comes the end of the CDR3, since the read stops 3 residues before it. This chain joins TRBV7-6 and TRBJ2-2, with D possibly matching TRBD2 (6 bases). V shed 5 bases and J shed 0 bases, with 13 bases lying between them. The CDR3 spans 16 residues. CDR1 is SGHVS and CDR2 is FNYEAQ in the germline V gene. The sequenced CDR3 bases are TGTGCCAGCAGCACGGACGGGACTCCGAACACCGGGGAG. Encoded protein: CASSTDGTPNTGE. The entire CDR3 is CASSTDGTPNTGELFF.

The table lists this clone with a few counts. The CDR3 end is not reached by the read, which stops 3 residues before it; the germline J gene fills it in. The chain links TRBV2 to TRBJ2-7, with 7 bases matching TRBD1. The CDR3 is 13 residues long. Germline CDR1 reads SNHLY; CDR2 reads FYNNEI. The trim removed 3 bases at V and 6 bases at J, leaving 5 bases unmatched. CDR3 DNA (partial): TGTGCCAGCAGTGACTCCTACAGGGGCGAG. The encoded protein is CASSDSYRGE. The entire CDR3 is CASSDSYRGEQYF.

The table lists this clone with many counts. The CDR3 end is not reached by the read, which stops 3 residues before it; the germline J gene fills it in. The chain uses TRBV14 and TRBJ2-2; weak D call: TRBD1 (6 bases). Trimming cost V 6 bases and J 5 bases, with 13 bases left between them. Per the germline V gene, CDR1 is SGHDN and CDR2 is FVKESK. The CDR3 consists of 14 residues. Partial CDR3 DNA: TGTGCCAGCAGTAATAACAGGGTTACCGGGGAG. This encodes CASSNNRVTGE. The full CDR3 reads CASSNNRVTGELFF.

This clone was seen at least ten times. The CDR3 end is not reached by the read, which stops 3 residues before it; the germline J gene fills it in. This sequence joins TRBV19 and TRBJ2-1; 7 bases are shared with TRBD1. The CDR3 runs to 16 residues. CDR1 is LNHDA, CDR2 SQIVND, per germline (reference sequence). The V and J ends lost 4 bases and 0 bases, in that order; junction bases with no gene match: 6. The CDR3 loop reads CASSNRDSHSYNEQFF. Incomplete CDR3 DNA: TGTGCCAGTAGTAACCGGGACAGTCACTCCTACAATGAG.

This clone appeared many times. The CDR3 extends 3 residues past the end of the read, so its final part is completed from the germline J gene. This sequence joins TRBV19 and TRBJ1-1, with TRBD1 as a possible D gene (5 bases). This CDR3 has 12 residues. CDR1 is LNHDA, CDR2 SQIVND, per germline (reference sequence). The CDR3 sequence: CASIGISRGAFF. The sequenced CDR3 bases are TGTGCCAGTATCGGGATCTCCCGGGGG.

Points on this clone: The CDR3 end lies 3 residues beyond the end of the read and is filled in from the germline J gene. The chain uses TRBV2 and TRBJ1-5; possible D gene TRBD1, 5 bases. V shed 7 bases and J shed 4 bases, with 11 bases lying between them. CDR1 and CDR2 from the germline V gene are SNHLY and FYNNEI. The CDR3 is 13 residues long. The part of the CDR3 DNA that was read is TGTGCCAGCACCAGGGCTGAGAATCAGCCC. The encoded protein is CASTRAENQP. The CDR3 reads in full as CASTRAENQPQHF.

This clone was recorded at least ten times. With the read ending 3 residues before the CDR3 end, the germline J gene is used to fill in that end. The V call is TRBV20-1, the J call TRBJ2-3; 10 positions match TRBD2. The length of the CDR3 is 14 residues. The V gene's germline CDR1 is DFQATT and CDR2 SNEGSKA (reference sequence). Losses at the gene ends were 2 bases for V and 1 base for J; bases not matched to a gene: 0. CDR3: CSARLAGGTDTQYF. The CDR3 DNA, read in part, is TGCAGTGCTAGACTAGCGGGGGGCACAGATACG.

Only a few counts were recorded for this clone. The read ends 3 residues shy of where the CDR3 ends; the end is completed using the germline J gene. V and J are TRBV5-5 and TRBJ2-7, with 10 bases matching TRBD1. J was trimmed by 2 bases and V by 3 bases; bases with no gene match: 2. The CDR3 length is 14 residues. Germline CDR1 and CDR2: SGHKS and YYEKEE (reference sequence). The CDR3 reads CASSSTGGTYEQYF. The covered CDR3 bases are TGTGCCAGCAGCTCGACAGGGGGCACCTACGAG.

This clone was seen repeatedly, ten times or more. The read falls 3 residues short of the CDR3 end, and the missing part is taken from the germline J gene. This chain uses TRBV20-1 with TRBJ2-5; the D gene is possibly TRBD1 (6 bases). The ends were cut back, 3 bases at V and 5 bases at J, with 13 bases in the middle. The germline CDR1 and CDR2 sequences are DFQATT and SNEGSKA (reference sequence). The CDR3 contains 13 residues. The DNA read from the CDR3 is TGCAGTGCTAGTAGACAGGCCGGGGAGACC. The encoded protein is CSASRQAGET. The whole CDR3 is CSASRQAGETQYF.

This clone was seen many times. With the read ending 3 residues before the CDR3 end, the germline J gene is used to fill in that end. V usage is TRBV6-1 and J usage is TRBJ2-2, with D maybe TRBD1 (5 bases). CDR3 length: 15 amino acids. Trimming removed 3 bases from V and 4 bases from J, with 12 bases in between. The germline V gene has CDR1 MNHNS and CDR2 SASEGT. Partial CDR3 DNA: TGTGCCAGCAGTGAGAGTGAAGGGGCCACCGGGGAG. Encoded protein: CASSESEGATGE. The entire CDR3 is CASSESEGATGELFF.

This clone was seen repeatedly, ten times or more. The DNA ends 3 residues before the CDR3 does, and the rest of the CDR3 is filled in from the germline J gene. V and J are TRBV6-2 or TRBV6-3 and TRBJ1-2, with D possibly matching TRBD1 (6 bases). There are 16 residues in the CDR3. CDR1 MNHEY and CDR2 SVGEGT come from the germline V gene. The CDR3 bases that were read are TGTGCCAGCAGTTATCCCGCAGGGGTGATCTATGAGGGC. As protein: CASSYPAGVIYEG. The whole CDR3 is CASSYPAGVIYEGYTF.

There are many counts of this clone. The sequenced CDR3 bases are TGCAGTGCTAGCCGGCAGGGGGCGCGGAATTCACCC. Translated, it gives CSASRQGARNSP. The complete CDR3 reads CSASRQGARNSPLHF. The chain links TRBV20-1 to TRBJ1-6, with 8 bases aligning to TRBD1. The read falls 3 residues short of the CDR3 end, and the missing part is taken from the germline J gene. J was trimmed by 7 bases and V by 3 bases; bases with no gene match: 8. This CDR3 comprises 15 residues. Germline V gene sequence: CDR1 DFQATT, CDR2 SNEGSKA (reference sequence).

This clone was detected ten times or more. The CDR3 is cut off 3 residues early in the read; its end comes from the germline J gene. The V gene is TRBV7-3, the J gene TRBJ2-7, with 7 nucleotides matching TRBD1. The germline CDR1 and CDR2 sequences are SGHTA and FQGTGA. The CDR3 is made up of 13 amino acids. The V segment lost 3 bases and the J segment 4 bases; nucleotides outside the gene matches: 3. CDR3 protein: CASSFDREYEQYF. CDR3 DNA, as far as it was read: TGTGCCAGCAGCTTCGACAGGGAATACGAG.

Ten or more counts support this clone. The read halts 3 residues ahead of the CDR3 end, with the missing end drawn from the germline J gene. The genes are TRBV18 and TRBJ1-4; D possibly corresponds to TRBD1 (6 bases). Trimming pared 3 bases from V and 0 bases from J, leaving 11 bases between. This CDR3 is 16 amino acids long. Germline CDR1 reads KGHSH; CDR2 reads LQKENI. Incomplete CDR3 DNA: TGTGCCAGCTCACCGCAGGGGCCAGCAACTAATGAAAAA. As protein: CASSPQGPATNEK. The full-length CDR3 reads as CASSPQGPATNEKLFF.

This clone was seen repeatedly, ten times or more. Read sequence stops 3 residues before the CDR3 end, and the germline J gene provides the missing end. V gene TRBV9 combines with J gene TRBJ2-7; 12 bases line up with TRBD2. Trimming removed 0 bases from V and 6 bases from J; junction bases left unmatched: 4. CDR1 SGDLS and CDR2 YYNGEE come from the germline V gene. The CDR3 consists of 15 residues. CDR3 residues: CASSVDGLAGSEQYF. The CDR3 bases that were read are TGTGCCAGCAGCGTAGATGGACTAGCGGGAAGCGAG.

This clone was observed many times. The read gets to within 3 residues of the CDR3 end, and the germline J gene fills in the rest. V is TRBV4-1 and J is TRBJ1-6; perhaps TRBD1 as D (6 bases). The CDR3 runs to 17 residues. Trimming removed 0 bases at V and 3 bases at J, with 12 bases between. Per germline, CDR1 MGHRA and CDR2 YSYEKL. The CDR3 region is CASSQDPRTVYNSPLHF. Partial CDR3 DNA: TGCGCCAGCAGCCAAGATCCCCGGACAGTCTATAATTCACCC.

This clone was recorded many times. The CDR3 end lies 3 residues beyond the end of the read and is filled in from the germline J gene. J is TRBJ2-7 and V is TRBV4-1; D may be TRBD1 (6 bases). This CDR3 has 15 amino acids. Trimming stripped 0 bases from V and 2 bases from J, with 11 bases between. Germline lookup yields CDR1 MGHRA and CDR2 YSYEKL. CDR3 residues: CASSQDWGRAYEQYF. CDR3 DNA, as far as it was read: TGCGCCAGCAGCCAAGACTGGGGGCGCGCCTACGAG.

This clone was observed at least ten times. The read ends 3 residues early relative to the CDR3; the germline J gene fills the gap. This chain links TRBV9 with TRBJ2-1; D possibly corresponds to TRBD2 (5 bases). V lost 0 bases to trimming and J lost 9 bases, with 13 bases between them. The germline V gene encodes CDR1 SGDLS and CDR2 YYNGEE. The CDR3 has 14 residues. CDR3 DNA, as far as it was read: TGTGCCAGCAGCGTAGCCGATGAGGGCCTTGAG. This translates into CASSVADEGLE. The full-length CDR3 reads as CASSVADEGLEQFF.

This clone showed up many times. The CDR3 extends 3 residues past the end of the read, so its final part is completed from the germline J gene. This chain connects TRBV11-3 to TRBJ2-1, with 9 bases matching TRBD2. CDR1 and CDR2 (germline): SGHNT, YENEEA. The CDR3 is 15 residues long. Trimming at V came to 6 bases and at J to 4 bases, leaving 7 bases not matched to a gene. The part of the CDR3 DNA that was read is TGTGCCAGCAGATCAAGCGGGGGGTCATACAATGAG. It encodes CASRSSGGSYNE. The full CDR3 sequence reads CASRSSGGSYNEQFF.

This clone was recorded many times. The read terminates 3 residues ahead of where the CDR3 ends, so the germline J gene completes it. The V and J genes are TRBV6-1 and TRBJ2-3; D might be TRBD2 (5 bases). V dropped 3 bases and J dropped 2 bases, with 12 bases sitting between them. CDR1 MNHNS and CDR2 SASEGT come from the germline V gene. The CDR3 consists of 15 residues. CDR3 DNA (partial): TGTGCCAGCAGTGAGCGGGCGGGCCCCACAGATACG. As protein: CASSERAGPTDT. In full, the CDR3 is CASSERAGPTDTQYF.

This clone was recorded many times. The DNA ends 3 residues before the CDR3 does, and the rest of the CDR3 is filled in from the germline J gene. This rearrangement joins TRBV20-1 to TRBJ2-6, with D possibly TRBD1 on 5 matching bases. The germline V and J ends were trimmed by 0 bases and 0 bases, with 6 bases remaining between them. Germline V gene data show CDR1 as DFQATT and CDR2 as SNEGSKA (reference sequence). CDR3 length: 15 residues. CDR3 residues: CSARDRASGANVLTF. The part of the CDR3 DNA that was read is TGCAGTGCTAGAGACAGGGCCTCTGGGGCCAACGTC.

In its sample, this clone was seen many times. The CDR3 end is not reached by the read, which stops 3 residues before it; the germline J gene fills it in. The chain is built from TRBV20-1 and TRBJ2-7; 7 nucleotides line up with TRBD1. This CDR3 spans 15 amino acids. Germline CDR1 and CDR2: DFQATT and SNEGSKA (reference sequence). The trim removed 3 bases at V and 4 bases at J, leaving 12 bases unmatched. The part of the CDR3 DNA that was read is TGCAGTGCTAGTTCCGACAGGGAAGGGTTTTACGAG. Translation: CSASSDREGFYE. The whole CDR3 sequence reads CSASSDREGFYEQYF.

In this sample, this clone turned up many times. The CDR3 end lies 3 residues beyond the end of the read and is filled in from the germline J gene. V gene TRBV20-1 combines with J gene TRBJ2-5; D unclear. The V end lost 4 bases, the J end lost 5 bases, and 26 bases lay between the germline ends. The CDR3 spans 17 residues. Germline loops: CDR1 DFQATT, CDR2 SNEGSKA (reference sequence). CDR3 amino acids: CSAKVPALGRAAETQYF. The sequenced part of the CDR3 DNA is TGCAGTGCTAAGGTGCCCGCACTTGGAAGGGCCGCGGAGACC.

This clone was detected ten times or more. Read data end 3 residues before the CDR3 end; the end is taken from the germline J gene. The V gene is TRBV20-1, the J gene TRBJ1-2; no clear D gene. Germline V gene data show CDR1 as DFQATT and CDR2 as SNEGSKA (reference sequence). The CDR3 has 13 amino acids. V was clipped by 0 bases and J by 4 bases, with 9 bases between them. Partial CDR3 DNA: TGCAGTGCTAGAGATCTGACGGGCTATGGC. The encoded protein is CSARDLTGYG. From start to end, the CDR3 is CSARDLTGYGYTF.

Details on this clone: A far more abundant clone sits one base away, making this likely a read error. The CDR3 goes on 3 residues after the read ends, and that part is filled in from the germline J gene. The same CDR3 is also encoded by other DNA sequences in this sample. The chain links TRBV5-6 to TRBJ1-1; D possibly corresponds to TRBD1 (5 bases). Per the germline V gene, CDR1 is SGHDT and CDR2 is YYEEEE. The CDR3 has 13 amino acids. The CDR3 here is CASRTQGGFVAFF. The CDR3 bases that were read are TGTGCCAGCAGGACGCAGGGCGGTTTTGTA.

This clone was recorded many times. The CDR3 is cut off 3 residues early in the read; its end comes from the germline J gene. V is TRBV29-1 and J is TRBJ2-5; 15 bases align to TRBD2. Per the germline V gene, CDR1 is SQVTM and CDR2 is ANQGSEA. V lost 5 bases, J lost 2 bases, and 3 bases stayed unmatched. The CDR3 contains 15 residues. The CDR3 DNA, read in part, is TGCAGCGTTCGTGGACTAGCGGGAGGGCAAGAGACC. The encoded protein is CSVRGLAGGQET. In full, the CDR3 is CSVRGLAGGQETQYF. The variable domain in full, with the rest retrieved from reference TRBV29-1 and TRBJ2-5, is SAVISQKPSRDICQRGTSLTIQCQVDSQVTMMFWYRQQPGQSLTLIATANQGSEATYESGFVIDKFPISRPNLTFSTLTVSNMSPEDSSIYLCSVRGLAGGQETQYFGPGTRLLVL.

With regard to this clone: The read halts 3 residues ahead of the CDR3 end, with the missing end drawn from the germline J gene. V and J are TRBV7-6 and TRBJ2-7; 14 positions agree with TRBD2. The CDR3 totals 15 residues. The V segment lost 4 bases and the J segment 3 bases; nucleotides outside the gene matches: 2. The germline V gene encodes CDR1 SGHVS and CDR2 FNYEAQ. This chain's CDR3 is CASSSGLAGVYEQYF. CDR3 bases read: TGTGCCAGCAGCTCGGGACTAGCGGGAGTCTACGAG.